This TCR beta chain emerged from a study of T cells in Graves' hyperthyroidism and ophthalmopathy. Findings and limits, study-wide: Researchers report that a 13 V-J model separated ophthalmopathy from stable hyperthyroidism.

Worth noting for this clonotype: Its antigen is unidentified.

Blood from later-ophthalmopathy patients was taken at first hyperthyroidism diagnosis. There were TCR beta CDR3 regions amplified from RNA transcripts. TCR CDR3 underwent first-round RT-PCR with the HTBI primer set. From the multiplex PCR reads, TCRdb called clonotypes with MiXCR, one entry per CDR3 protein. The sample lists some 600,000 distinct CDR3 sequences, about 15% occurring once. The origin of this receptor is a woman between 25 and 40 years old with Graves' hyperthyroidism that later progressed to Graves' ophthalmopathy. Specimen: blood.

CDR3 coding DNA: TGTGCCAGCAGCCACCCCGGGACTCCCAGCGAGCAGTACTTC. Translation gives CASSHPGTPSEQYF. The V call is TRBV3-1, the J call TRBJ2-7; TRBD2 is a possible D gene (6 bases). The CDR3 runs 14 residues. V was shortened by 3 bases and J by 6 bases, with 15 bases between the two germline ends. Germline assignment: CDR1 LGHDT and CDR2 YNNKEL (reference sequence).